The 14 T cell receptor beta chains listed next were all sequenced from one sample in a study of T cells after posttransplantation cyclophosphamide. Assay used: immunoSEQ multiplex PCR; TCRdb lists only in-frame clones, some missing. The data show approximately 39,000 clones, with none appearing a single time. Sequencing was carried out using PBMCs. These TCRs come from a girl aged 5-17 years in good health, CMV-negative, and a related stem cell transplant donor.

This clone was counted a few times. The genes are TRBV5-6 and TRBJ2-7; TRBD2 matches 8 bases. With V trimmed by 6 bases and J by 0 bases, 17 bases remained unmatched. Germline V gene sequence: CDR1 SGHDT, CDR2 YYEEEE. The CDR3 consists of 18 residues. CDR3 protein: CASTENLPGSGISYEQYF. The DNA of the CDR3 is TGTGCCAGCACCGAAAATCTACCGGGTAGCGGGATCTCCTACGAGCAGTACTTC.

This clone came up a few times. V is TRBV28 and J is TRBJ1-1; D might be TRBD1 (5 bases). V gave up 5 bases and J gave up 8 bases, with 15 bases separating them. The CDR3 length is 13 residues. Germline V gene lookup returns CDR1 MDHEN and CDR2 SYDVKM. The CDR3 here is CASSPLGQVEAFF. Written as DNA, the CDR3 is TGTGCCAGCAGTCCACTGGGGCAGGTGGAAGCTTTCTTT.

This rearrangement joins TRBV6-4 to TRBJ2-7, with 9 bases matching TRBD2. The germline gives CDR1 MRHNA, CDR2 SNTAGT. The CDR3 spans 15 residues. The trim removed 5 bases at V and 0 bases at J, leaving 5 bases unmatched. The CDR3 coding sequence is TGTGCCAGCAGTCCCCAAGCGGGAGGCTCCTACGAGCAGTACTTC. Translated, it gives CASSPQAGGSYEQYF.

This clone was seen at least ten times. The CDR3 DNA sequence: TGTGCCAGCAGCTTAGGATCATGGGAGGAGGACACCGGGGAGCTGTTTTTT. This encodes CASSLGSWEEDTGELFF. This chain links TRBV11-2 with TRBJ2-2; D perhaps matches TRBD2 (6 bases). Germline loops: CDR1 SGHAT, CDR2 FQNNGV. This CDR3 comprises 17 residues. Between the trimmed V and J ends, which lost 1 base and 3 bases, there was a span of 15 bases.

This clone was seen more than once but under ten times. The V call is TRBV4-1, the J call TRBJ2-5; D may be TRBD2 (5 bases). The DNA matches TRBJ2-7 better at its end, which makes the J call doubtful. Germline assignment: CDR1 MGHRA and CDR2 YSYEKL. This CDR3 spans 15 amino acids. The CDR3 spells CASSQPEGTHYEQYF. CDR3 sequence (DNA): TGCGCCAGCAGCCAACCTGAGGGCACCCACTACGAGCAGTACTTC.

The chain joins TRBV29-1 to TRBJ2-3; D gene uncertain. The ends were cut back, 7 bases at V and 4 bases at J, with 9 bases in the middle. CDR1 is SQVTM and CDR2 is ANQGSEA in the germline V gene. The CDR3 length is 11 residues. The CDR3: CSARHSDTQYF. CDR3 bases: TGCAGCGCCCGACACTCAGATACGCAGTATTTT.

This clone occurred many times. This chain uses TRBV9 with TRBJ2-2, with 9 bases lining up with TRBD2. This CDR3 contains 18 residues. V lost 1 base and J lost 2; bases outside the gene matches: 9. Germline V gene data show CDR1 as SGDLS and CDR2 as YYNGEE. This chain's CDR3 is CASSVLALGLANTGELFF. The CDR3 DNA sequence: TGTGCCAGCAGCGTACTCGCATTGGGACTAGCAAACACCGGGGAGCTGTTTTTT.

This clone was counted a few times. The chain has TRBV7-2 and TRBJ2-7, with D maybe TRBD1 (6 bases). CDR1 is SGHTA, CDR2 FQGNSA, per germline. The CDR3 is 16 amino acids. V lost 4 bases to trimming and J lost 0 bases, with 16 bases between them. CDR3 in DNA: TGTGCCAGCAGCTACAGCTCCGGGACACCCTCCTACGAGCAGTACTTC. Residues: CASSYSSGTPSYEQYF.

The table lists this clone with a few counts. The V gene is TRBV7-9, the J gene TRBJ1-2, with a tentative D call TRBD1 (6 bases). The CDR3 covers 14 residues. Between the trimmed V and J ends, which lost 5 bases and 4 bases, there was a span of 14 bases. CDR1 and CDR2 (germline): SEHNR, FQNEAQ (reference sequence). The CDR3 region has the DNA TGTGCCAGCAGCCCTCCGGGACAAATCTATGGCTACACCTTC. It encodes CASSPPGQIYGYTF.

Ten or more counts support this clone. This CDR3 is CATSGTTGGHEKLFF. In nucleotides, the CDR3 is TGTGCCACCAGCGGAACGACAGGGGGCCATGAAAAACTGTTTTTT. The gene calls are TRBV15 and TRBJ1-4; 10 nucleotides align to TRBD1. The CDR3 consists of 15 residues. J lost 6 bases, V lost 5 bases, and 6 bases had no gene match. Germline values: CDR1 LNHNV, CDR2 YYDKDF (reference sequence).

The chain links TRBV9 to TRBJ1-2, with 9 bases matching TRBD1. The CDR3 totals 12 residues. Trimming took 7 bases from V and 4 from J; bases not matched to a gene: 2. Germline CDR1 is SGDLS and CDR2 is YYNGEE. The CDR3, as DNA: TGTGCCAGCGAGACAGGGGGCTATGGCTACACCTTC. Encoded protein: CASETGGYGYTF.

This clone was observed at least ten times. The chain recombines TRBV7-3 with TRBJ1-3; 9 bases are a match to TRBD1. V lost 5 bases and J lost 0; bases outside the gene matches: 5. Germline V lookup: CDR1 SGHTA, CDR2 FQGTGA. The CDR3 length is 16 residues. The CDR3 here is CASSKQGAGSGNTIYF. The CDR3 DNA is TGTGCCAGCAGCAAACAGGGGGCTGGCTCTGGAAACACCATATATTTT.

This clone was seen a few times. The chain combines TRBV7-2 with TRBJ2-3, with 7 positions matching TRBD1. Germline trimming cut 6 bases from V and 3 bases from J; bases unmatched to any gene: 12. The CDR3 totals 16 residues. Germline lookup yields CDR1 SGHTA and CDR2 FQGNSA. The CDR3 DNA is TGTGCCAGCAGAACCGGGACAGCTTTGGAGACAGATACGCAGTATTTT. As protein: CASRTGTALETDTQYF.

Of note for this clone: This clone may be a read error of a much larger clone one base away. The chain carries TRBV7-9 and TRBJ1-3, with TRBD1 matching over 7 bases. Looked up from germline, CDR1 is SEHNR and CDR2 is FQNEAQ (reference sequence). The CDR3 spans 16 residues. The CDR3 coding sequence is TGTGCCAGCAGCTTAGGGACAGGTTCCTTTGGAAACGCCATATATTTT. It specifies CASSLGTGSFGNAIYF.